The present T cell receptor (beta chain) was sequenced within a study of cytomegalovirus exposure and HLA in healthy donors. The primer mix had 60 Vbeta and 13 Jbeta primers. Sequencing used immunoSEQ multiplex PCR; TCRdb keeps in-frame clones, though not all of them. This sample carries 75,000 to 90,000 clones, more than 65% of them seen once, and the ten largest clones take approximately 12%. This clone was seen a handful of times. Trimming took 2 bases from V and 2 from J; bases not matched to a gene: 6. The CDR3 runs to 15 residues. The germline CDR1 and CDR2 sequences are MRHNA and SNTAGT. Sequenced: PBMCs. The J gene is TRBJ2-7, the V gene TRBV6-4; 7 bases match TRBD2. This clonotype was sampled from a woman in her forties in good health and CMV-seropositive. The CDR3 here is CASSDSSSGTYEQYF. CDR3 nucleotide sequence: TGTGCCAGCAGTGACAGCTCTAGCGGAACCTACGAGCAGTACTTC.